This passage covers 20 T cell receptor beta chains from one sample sequenced in a study of Ad26.COV2.S vaccination and SARS-CoV-2 variants. Sequencing was performed with immunoSEQ multiplex PCR; in TCRdb, only in-frame clones are kept and a portion is missing. Of roughly 380,000 clones in the sample, 92% were seen once. This material consisted of peripheral blood, taken after recovery from COVID-19. The receptor source for this set is a human donor who had recovered from COVID-19.

The rearrangement links TRBV11-2 to TRBJ2-2; maybe TRBD2 (6 bases). This CDR3 has 17 residues. With 1 base removed from V and 7 bases from J, the gap between germline ends came to 19 bases. Germline V lookup: CDR1 SGHAT, CDR2 FQNNGV. CDR3 sequence (DNA): TGTGCCAGCAGCTTAGCTCTTCGCGGGGCTGGGGACGGGGAGCTGTTTTTT. As protein: CASSLALRGAGDGELFF.

V usage is TRBV5-6 and J usage is TRBJ1-6, with D possibly matching TRBD1 (6 bases). V lost 4 bases, J lost 6 bases, and 11 bases lay in between. In germline, CDR1 is SGHDT, CDR2 YYEEEE. There are 14 residues in the CDR3. CDR3: CASSLGQFNSPLHF. Written as DNA, the CDR3 is TGTGCCAGCAGCCTAGGACAGTTTAATTCACCCCTCCACTTT. The variable domain in full, with the rest retrieved from reference TRBV5-6 and TRBJ1-6, is DAGVTQSPTHLIKTRGQQVTLRCSPKSGHDTVSWYQQALGQGPQFIFQYYEEEERQRGNFPDRFSGHQFPNYSSELNVNALLLGDSALYLCASSLGQFNSPLHFGNGTRLTVT.

The rearrangement uses TRBV4-2 and TRBJ2-1; D perhaps matches TRBD2 (7 bases). The CDR3 runs to 17 residues. Germline assignment: CDR1 LGHNA and CDR2 YNFKEQ. V was clipped by 0 bases and J by 8 bases, with 20 bases between them. CDR3 protein: CASSQDLKGGQVDEQFF. CDR3 sequence (DNA): TGTGCCAGCAGCCAAGATCTAAAGGGGGGGCAAGTCGATGAGCAGTTCTTC.

This chain links TRBV5-4 with TRBJ1-4; D gene uncertain. There are 12 residues in the CDR3. From germline, CDR1 is SGHNT and CDR2 YYREEE (reference sequence). The V and J ends lost 4 bases and 5 bases respectively, with 6 bases between them. Here the CDR3 DNA reads TGTGCCAGCAGCCGCGGAAATGAAAAACTGTTTTTT. Translated: CASSRGNEKLFF.

This chain joins TRBV7-8 and TRBJ1-1; 8 positions agree with TRBD1. The J segment lost 0 bases and the V segment lost 3 bases, leaving 3 bases of the junction unmatched. The germline CDR1 and CDR2 sequences are SGHVS and FQNEAQ. This CDR3 contains 15 residues. The CDR3 DNA reads as TGTGCCAGCAGCTTGGGACAGGCAATGAACACTGAAGCTTTCTTT. Translated: CASSLGQAMNTEAFF.

The chain links TRBV12-3 or TRBV12-4 to TRBJ2-7, with TRBD1 as a possible D gene (5 bases). This CDR3 has 12 residues. V was cut by 5 bases and J by 4 bases, with 9 bases left in between. CDR3 nucleotide sequence: TGTGCCAGCAGTGAACAGGCTTACGAGCAGTACTTC. Its translation is CASSEQAYEQYF.

This clone appeared once. The gene calls are TRBV2 and TRBJ2-1, with 7 bases that match TRBD2. The J segment lost 3 bases and the V segment lost 4 bases, leaving 9 bases of the junction unmatched. The CDR3 has 16 amino acids. CDR1 and CDR2 from the germline V gene are SNHLY and FYNNEI. DNA of the CDR3: TGTGCCAGCAGTGCCCGCCGACTAGCAATCTACAATGAGCAGTTCTTC. Encoded protein: CASSARRLAIYNEQFF.

The chain couples TRBV21-1 to TRBJ1-2. TRBV21-1 counts as a pseudogene. CDR3 size: 16 residues. CDR3 nucleotide sequence: TGTGCCAGCAGCACTTACCGGGTGCAAGCTAACTATGGCTACACCTTC. This gives the protein CASSTYRVQANYGYTF.

The rearrangement joins TRBV24-1 to TRBJ1-2; 11 bases fit TRBD1. CDR1 is KGHDR and CDR2 is SFDVKD in the germline V gene. V shed 3 bases, J shed 4 bases, and the junction held 6 bases outside the gene matches. The CDR3 loop spans 16 amino acids. The CDR3 nucleotides read TGTGCCACCAGTGATAACTCTGGACAGGGGGCCTATGGCTACACCTTC. This sequence encodes CATSDNSGQGAYGYTF.

This chain links TRBV6-4 with TRBJ2-2; perhaps D is TRBD1 or TRBD2 (5 bases each). Germline-derived CDR1 and CDR2 are MRHNA and SNTAGT. Deletions cut 6 bases from V and 4 bases from J, with 12 bases between. The CDR3 length is 14 residues. This chain's CDR3 is CASSPEGTTGELFF. CDR3 DNA sequence: TGTGCCAGCAGCCCTGAGGGGACCACCGGGGAGCTGTTTTTT.

The chain uses TRBV2 and TRBJ1-4; TRBD1 is a possible D gene (5 bases). Germline CDR1 SNHLY, CDR2 FYNNEI. V dropped 2 bases and J dropped 4 bases, with 11 bases sitting between them. The CDR3 spans 15 residues. The CDR3 sequence: CASSERDSDNEKLFF. The CDR3 DNA is TGTGCCAGCAGTGAAAGGGACTCAGATAATGAAAAACTGTTTTTT.

This clone has more than one count but fewer than ten. The J gene is TRBJ2-1, the V gene TRBV6-4; 8 bases are shared with TRBD2. V was pared by 0 bases and J by 7 bases, with 14 bases of the junction left unmatched. CDR1 and CDR2 from the germline V gene are MRHNA and SNTAGT. The CDR3 loop spans 18 amino acids. CDR3 protein: CASSDSAGGGAGGNEQFF. The CDR3 DNA follows: TGTGCCAGCAGTGACTCGGCGGGGGGCGGCGCCGGTGGGAATGAGCAGTTCTTC.

The rearrangement uses TRBV10-3 and TRBJ2-1; 9 nucleotides align to TRBD2. V lost 5 bases to trimming and J lost 8 bases; unmatched junction nucleotides: 10. Germline assignment: CDR1 ENHRY and CDR2 SYGVKD. The CDR3 runs to 15 residues. CDR3 DNA: TGTGCCATCAGTCCGAGCGGGGGGCCCAGGGATGAGCAGTTCTTC. Amino acids: CAISPSGGPRDEQFF.

The chain couples TRBV6-2 or TRBV6-3 to TRBJ1-3, with D perhaps matching TRBD1 (6 bases). The CDR3 sequence is 17 residues long. V lost 6 bases, J lost 0 bases, and 18 bases lay in between. Germline assignment: CDR1 MNHEY and CDR2 SVGEGT. The CDR3 loop reads CASSSHQGQTSGNTIYF. CDR3 in DNA: TGTGCCAGCAGCTCACATCAAGGACAGACCTCTGGAAACACCATATATTTT.

This clone was recorded only once. The V call is TRBV6-2 or TRBV6-3, the J call TRBJ2-1, with 7 bases fitting TRBD2. The germline V gene encodes CDR1 MNHEY and CDR2 SVGEGT. The CDR3 loop spans 15 amino acids. V dropped 6 bases and J dropped 4; count of bases not matched to a gene: 9. The CDR3 bases are TGTGCCAGCAGCCCTCCGGGACTACCTTACAATGAGCAGTTCTTC. Translation gives CASSPPGLPYNEQFF.

This clone was observed a handful of times. This sequence joins TRBV5-4 and TRBJ1-1, with 7 bases fitting TRBD1. After removal of 6 bases from V and 5 bases from J, the junction contained 10 bases not matched to a gene. Germline V gene lookup returns CDR1 SGHNT and CDR2 YYREEE (reference sequence). The length of the CDR3 is 14 residues. This CDR3 is CASTIIDRATEAFF. As DNA, the CDR3 is TGTGCCAGCACAATAATAGACAGGGCGACTGAAGCTTTCTTT.

The chain carries TRBV4-2 and TRBJ1-2; D is unresolved. Germline CDR1 and CDR2: LGHNA and YNFKEQ. There are 13 residues in the CDR3. The V gene lost 0 bases and the J gene lost 4 bases, with 6 bases spanning the gap. Here the CDR3 reads CASSQEQVYGYTF. The CDR3 DNA is TGTGCCAGCAGCCAAGAGCAGGTCTATGGCTACACCTTC.

The chain uses TRBV5-1 and TRBJ2-1, with D unclear. Germline values: CDR1 SGHRS, CDR2 YFSETQ. V was trimmed by 1 base and J by 9 bases, leaving 17 bases between them. CDR3 length: 15 residues. The CDR3 bases are TGCGCCAGCAGCTTGAGCACTTTAGGAGACACTGAGCAGTTCTTC. This encodes CASSLSTLGDTEQFF.

The CDR3 is CASSSLARDEQYF. CDR3 in DNA: TGTGCCAGCAGCTCACTAGCGCGTGACGAGCAGTACTTC. This chain uses TRBV14 with TRBJ2-7; 7 bases align to TRBD2. The CDR3 extends over 13 amino acids. Trimming took 5 bases from V and 5 from J; bases not matched to a gene: 6. CDR1 and CDR2 (germline): SGHDN, FVKESK.

The chain carries TRBV18 and TRBJ2-1; 9 bases are shared with TRBD2. Germline values: CDR1 KGHSH, CDR2 LQKENI. The junction had 14 bases not matched to a gene; V was cut back by 2 bases and J by 0 bases. The CDR3 is 20 amino acids. The CDR3 spells CASSPGSGASSGDSYNEQFF. The CDR3 DNA follows: TGTGCCAGCTCACCAGGGAGTGGGGCGTCTAGCGGGGACTCCTACAATGAGCAGTTCTTC.